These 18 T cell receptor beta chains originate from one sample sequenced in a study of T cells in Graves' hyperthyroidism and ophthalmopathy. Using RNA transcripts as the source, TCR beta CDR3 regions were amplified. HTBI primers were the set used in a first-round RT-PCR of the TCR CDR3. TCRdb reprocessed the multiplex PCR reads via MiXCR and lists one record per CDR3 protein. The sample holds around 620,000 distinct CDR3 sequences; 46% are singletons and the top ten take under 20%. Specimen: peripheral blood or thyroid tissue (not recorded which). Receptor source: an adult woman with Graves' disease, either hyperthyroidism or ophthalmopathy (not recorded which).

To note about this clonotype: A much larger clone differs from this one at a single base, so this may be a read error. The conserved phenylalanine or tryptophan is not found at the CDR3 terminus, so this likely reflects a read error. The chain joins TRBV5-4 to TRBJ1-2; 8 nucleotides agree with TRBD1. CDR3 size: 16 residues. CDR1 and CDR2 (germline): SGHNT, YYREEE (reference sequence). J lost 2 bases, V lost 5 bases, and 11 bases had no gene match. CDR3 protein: CASRTDRDRTNYGYTL. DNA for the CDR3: TGTGCCAGCAGGACTGATAGGGACAGGACCAACTATGGCTACACCCTC.

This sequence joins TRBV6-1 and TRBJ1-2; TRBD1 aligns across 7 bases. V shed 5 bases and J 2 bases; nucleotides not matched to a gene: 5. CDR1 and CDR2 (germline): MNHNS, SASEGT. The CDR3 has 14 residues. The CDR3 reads CASSHLQGNYGYTF. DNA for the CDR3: TGTGCCAGCAGTCATCTACAGGGGAACTATGGCTACACCTTC.

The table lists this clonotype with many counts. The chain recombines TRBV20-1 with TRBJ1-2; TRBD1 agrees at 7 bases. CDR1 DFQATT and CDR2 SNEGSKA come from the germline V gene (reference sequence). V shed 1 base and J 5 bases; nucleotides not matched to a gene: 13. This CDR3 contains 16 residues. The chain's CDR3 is CSARALTTGEGYGYTF. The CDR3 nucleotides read TGCAGTGCTAGAGCCCTTACCACAGGGGAGGGTTATGGCTACACCTTC.

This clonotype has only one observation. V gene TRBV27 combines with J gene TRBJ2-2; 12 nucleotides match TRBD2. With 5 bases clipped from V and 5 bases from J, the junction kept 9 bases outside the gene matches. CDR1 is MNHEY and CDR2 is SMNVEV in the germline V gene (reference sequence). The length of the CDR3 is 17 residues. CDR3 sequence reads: CASSPPTSGRRTGELFF. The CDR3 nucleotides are TGTGCCAGCAGTCCACCGACTAGCGGGAGAAGGACCGGGGAGCTGTTTTTT.

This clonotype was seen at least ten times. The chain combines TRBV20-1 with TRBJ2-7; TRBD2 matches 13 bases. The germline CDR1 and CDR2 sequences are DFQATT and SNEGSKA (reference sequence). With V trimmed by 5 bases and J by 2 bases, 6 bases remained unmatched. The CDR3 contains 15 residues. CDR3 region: CSAPQLAGGPYEQYF. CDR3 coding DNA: TGCAGTGCTCCCCAACTAGCGGGAGGGCCCTACGAGCAGTACTTC.

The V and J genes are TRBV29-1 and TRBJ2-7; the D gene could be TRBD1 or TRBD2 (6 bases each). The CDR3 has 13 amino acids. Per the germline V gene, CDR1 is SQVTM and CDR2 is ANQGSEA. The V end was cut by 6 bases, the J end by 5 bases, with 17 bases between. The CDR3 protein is CSVDRSGGDEQYF. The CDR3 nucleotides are TGCAGCGTCGACAGGTCAGGAGGGGACGAGCAGTACTTC.

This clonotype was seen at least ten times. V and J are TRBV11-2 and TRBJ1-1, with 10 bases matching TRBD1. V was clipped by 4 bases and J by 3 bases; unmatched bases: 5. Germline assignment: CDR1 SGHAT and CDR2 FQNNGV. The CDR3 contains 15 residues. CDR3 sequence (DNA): TGTGCCAGCAGCTCCTCCGGGACAGGGGACACTGAAGCTTTCTTT. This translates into CASSSSGTGDTEAFF.

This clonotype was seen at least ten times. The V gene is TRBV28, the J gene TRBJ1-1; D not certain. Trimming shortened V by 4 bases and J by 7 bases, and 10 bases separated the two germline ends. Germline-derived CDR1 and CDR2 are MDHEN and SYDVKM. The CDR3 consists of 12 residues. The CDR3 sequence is CASSSQQFEAFF. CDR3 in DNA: TGTGCCAGCAGTTCTCAGCAGTTTGAAGCTTTCTTT.

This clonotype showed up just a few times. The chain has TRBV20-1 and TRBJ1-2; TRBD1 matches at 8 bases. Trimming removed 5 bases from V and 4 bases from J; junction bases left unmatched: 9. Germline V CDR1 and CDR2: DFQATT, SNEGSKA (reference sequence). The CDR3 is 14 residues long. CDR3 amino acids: CSAPPGGRGYGYTF. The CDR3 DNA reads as TGCAGTGCTCCCCCAGGGGGCAGAGGCTATGGCTACACCTTC.

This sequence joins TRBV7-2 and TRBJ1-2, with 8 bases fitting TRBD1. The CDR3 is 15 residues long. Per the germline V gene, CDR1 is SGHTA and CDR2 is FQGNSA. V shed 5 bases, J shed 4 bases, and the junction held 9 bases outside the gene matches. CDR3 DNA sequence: TGTGCCAGCAGCACCTCGGGACAGGCTCTCTATGGCTACACCTTC. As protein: CASSTSGQALYGYTF.

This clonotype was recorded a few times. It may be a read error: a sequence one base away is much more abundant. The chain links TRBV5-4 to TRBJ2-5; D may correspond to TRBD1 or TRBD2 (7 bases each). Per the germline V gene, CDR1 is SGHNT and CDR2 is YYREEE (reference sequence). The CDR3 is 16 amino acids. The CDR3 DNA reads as TGTGCCAGCAGCTTTGGGACAGCTACTCGGGGGGAGACCCAGTGCTTC. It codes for CASSFGTATRGETQCF.

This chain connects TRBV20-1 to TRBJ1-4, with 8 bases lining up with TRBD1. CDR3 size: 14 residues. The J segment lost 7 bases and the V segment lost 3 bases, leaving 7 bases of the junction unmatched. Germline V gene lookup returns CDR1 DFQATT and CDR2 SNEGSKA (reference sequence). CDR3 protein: CSASRGQEGEKLFF. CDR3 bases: TGCAGTGCTAGCAGGGGGCAGGAGGGTGAAAAACTGTTTTTT.

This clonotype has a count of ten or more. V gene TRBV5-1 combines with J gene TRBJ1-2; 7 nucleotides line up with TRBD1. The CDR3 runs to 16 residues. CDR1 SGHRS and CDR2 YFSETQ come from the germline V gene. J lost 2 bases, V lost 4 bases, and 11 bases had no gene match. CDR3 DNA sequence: TGCGCCAGCAGCCGTGGGGACAGATCATCGAACTATGGCTACACCTTC. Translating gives CASSRGDRSSNYGYTF.

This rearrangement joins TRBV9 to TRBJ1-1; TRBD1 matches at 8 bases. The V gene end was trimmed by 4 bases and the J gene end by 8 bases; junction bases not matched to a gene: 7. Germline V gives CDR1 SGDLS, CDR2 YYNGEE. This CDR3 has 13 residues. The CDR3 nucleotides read TGTGCCAGCAGCCCCCCCGCAGGGGGCGAAGCTTTCTTT. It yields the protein CASSPPAGGEAFF.

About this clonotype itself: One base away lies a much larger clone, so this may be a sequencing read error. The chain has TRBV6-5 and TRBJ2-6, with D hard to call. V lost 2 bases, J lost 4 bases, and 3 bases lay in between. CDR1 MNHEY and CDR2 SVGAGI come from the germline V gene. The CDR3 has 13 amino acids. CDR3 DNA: TGTGCCAGCAGTTACGAGGGGGCCAACGTCCTGACTTTC. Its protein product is CASSYEGANVLTF.

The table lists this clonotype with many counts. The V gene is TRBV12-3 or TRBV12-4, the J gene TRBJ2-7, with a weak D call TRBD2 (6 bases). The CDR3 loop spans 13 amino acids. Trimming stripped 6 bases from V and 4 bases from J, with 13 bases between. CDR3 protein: CASSGRRGYEQYF. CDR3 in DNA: TGTGCCAGCAGCGGGAGAAGGGGATACGAGCAGTACTTC.

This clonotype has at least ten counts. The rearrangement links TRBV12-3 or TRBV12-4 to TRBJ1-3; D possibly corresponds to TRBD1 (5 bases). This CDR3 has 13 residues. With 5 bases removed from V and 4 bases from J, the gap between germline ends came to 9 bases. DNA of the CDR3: TGTGCCAGCAGTCTGACAGTAGGAAACACCATATATTTT. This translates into CASSLTVGNTIYF.

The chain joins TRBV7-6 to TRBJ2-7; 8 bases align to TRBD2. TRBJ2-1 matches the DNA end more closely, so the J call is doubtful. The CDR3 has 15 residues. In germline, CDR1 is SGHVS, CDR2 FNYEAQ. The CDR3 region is CASSLSGGPGNEQFF. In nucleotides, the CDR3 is TGTGCCAGCAGCTTGTCGGGAGGGCCGGGTAATGAGCAGTTCTTC.